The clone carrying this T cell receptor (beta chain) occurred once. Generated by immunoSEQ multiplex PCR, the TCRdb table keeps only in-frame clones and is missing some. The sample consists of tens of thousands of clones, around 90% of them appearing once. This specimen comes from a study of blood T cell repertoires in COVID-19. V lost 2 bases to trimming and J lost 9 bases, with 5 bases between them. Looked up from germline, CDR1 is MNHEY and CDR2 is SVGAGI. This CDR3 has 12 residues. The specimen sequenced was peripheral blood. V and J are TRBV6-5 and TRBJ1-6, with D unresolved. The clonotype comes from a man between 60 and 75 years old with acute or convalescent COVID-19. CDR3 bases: TGTGCCAGCAGTTACAATCGTTCACCCCTCCACTTT. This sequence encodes CASSYNRSPLHF.